A selection of T cell receptor beta chains follows, all from one sample in a study of long-term antiretroviral therapy in people with HIV. Some clones are missing from TCRdb's copy, which holds only in-frame ones; the method was immunoSEQ multiplex PCR. Among roughly 25,000 clones listed, 75% to 90% were seen once. Sample: unsorted PBMCs, taken 0.4 years after starting antiretroviral therapy. The source of these receptors is a man in his forties or fifties with HIV. The CDR3 runs from the conserved cysteine through the conserved F or W. The order of the fields is CDR3 protein, CDR3 DNA, V gene, D gene, clone size, J gene. A D gene is named only where the DNA matches it firmly. Size is stated for part of the rows, as once, few or many counts, or as a class when the clone is expanded.

CARSSTKTAQGAGFADTQYF | TGTGCCAGAAGCTCAACTAAAACGGCCCAGGGGGCCGGTTTCGCAGATACGCAGTATTTT | TRBV7-5 | NA | NA | TRBJ2-3
CAWSIGGSGNTIYF | TGTGCCTGGTCAATAGGGGGCTCTGGAAACACCATATATTTT | TRBV30 | NA | NA | TRBJ1-3
CAISESTGQGSYGYTF | TGTGCCATCAGTGAGTCAACGGGGCAGGGTAGCTATGGCTACACCTTC | TRBV10-3 | NA | NA | TRBJ1-2
CASSHTTHSNQPQHF | TGTGCCAGTAGCCACACCACCCATAGCAATCAGCCCCAGCATTTT | TRBV19 | NA | NA | TRBJ1-5
CASSRRGGGRETQYF | TGTGCCAGCAGCCGTCGCGGGGGGGGCCGGGAGACCCAGTACTTC | TRBV7-3 | TRBD2 | NA | TRBJ2-5
CASSLSGEVYTF | TGTGCCAGCAGCTTATCGGGAGAGGTCTACACCTTC | TRBV7-6 | NA | NA | TRBJ1-2
CASRAGPREQYF | TGTGCCAGTCGGGCAGGCCCGAGAGAGCAGTACTTC | TRBV6-6 | NA | NA | TRBJ2-7
CATRDRGGVGESYEQYF | TGTGCCACCAGAGACAGGGGAGGGGTTGGAGAATCCTACGAGCAGTACTTC | TRBV15 | NA | NA | TRBJ2-7
CASSLTGTVTEAFF | TGTGCCAGCAGCCTTACAGGGACGGTGACTGAAGCTTTCTTT | TRBV28 | NA | once | TRBJ1-1
CASSQDVGTALIYEQYF | TGCGCCAGCAGCCAAGACGTTGGGACAGCCCTAATTTACGAGCAGTACTTC | TRBV4-3 | TRBD1 | NA | TRBJ2-7
CASRENPDTQYF | TGCGCCAGCAGGGAAAATCCAGATACGCAGTATTTT | TRBV10-2 | NA | NA | TRBJ2-3
CASSLDWSYEQYF | TGTGCCAGCAGCTTAGACTGGTCCTACGAGCAGTACTTC | TRBV11-1 | NA | NA | TRBJ2-7
CASGLAGPGRFYGYTF | TGTGCTAGTGGTTTGGCTGGACCGGGGAGGTTCTATGGCTACACCTTC | TRBV12-5 | NA | few | TRBJ1-2
CASSHRAGTGGETQYF | TGTGCCAGCAGCCATAGGGCCGGGACAGGGGGTGAGACCCAGTACTTC | TRBV7-8 | TRBD1 | NA | TRBJ2-5
CASREAGGADTQYF | TGTGCCAGCAGGGAGGCGGGGGGCGCAGATACGCAGTATTTT | TRBV28 | TRBD2 | once | TRBJ2-3
CASSLDGEMNTEAFF | TGTGCCAGCAGCTTAGATGGGGAGATGAACACTGAAGCTTTCTTT | TRBV11-2 | NA | few | TRBJ1-1
CASSLESGRGEYF | TGTGCCAGCAGCTTAGAGTCTGGACGCGGGGAGTACTTC | TRBV7-2 | NA | NA | TRBJ2-5
CASSLARVEEAFF | TGTGCCAGCAGCTTGGCTCGGGTCGAGGAAGCTTTCTTT | TRBV5-6 | NA | NA | TRBJ1-1
CASSLGDRGREPQHF | TGTGCCAGCAGCTTAGGGGACAGGGGGAGGGAGCCCCAGCATTTT | TRBV7-9 | TRBD1 | NA | TRBJ1-5
CASSQTTGGLEQYF | TGTGCCAGCAGCCAGACGACAGGGGGATTGGAGCAGTACTTC | TRBV7-6 | TRBD1 | NA | TRBJ2-7
CASSFFGGQLNTEAFF | TGTGCCAGCAGCTTTTTTGGCGGGCAGCTGAACACTGAAGCTTTCTTT | TRBV5-4 | NA | NA | TRBJ1-1
CASSRLARDGTYEQYF | TGCGCCAGCAGTCGACTAGCGCGGGATGGAACCTACGAGCAGTACTTC | TRBV4-1 | TRBD2 | NA | TRBJ2-7
CASSYSGGNTEAFF | TGTGCCAGCAGTTACTCGGGGGGGAACACTGAAGCTTTCTTT | TRBV6-5 | NA | NA | TRBJ1-1
CASSHGTGDAFF | TGTGCCAGCAGCCATGGGACAGGAGACGCTTTCTTT | TRBV14 | TRBD1 | NA | TRBJ1-1
CASRRSGLSYEQYF | TGTGCCAGCAGAAGATCGGGTCTCTCCTACGAGCAGTACTTC | TRBV2 | NA | few | TRBJ2-7
CASSPDGTYGYTF | TGTGCCAGCTCACCGGACGGCACCTATGGCTACACCTTC | TRBV18 | NA | NA | TRBJ1-2
CASSDLLVGYTF | TGTGCCAGCAGTGATCTACTGGTTGGCTACACCTTC | TRBV25-1 | NA | NA | TRBJ1-2
CASSPGQHYNSPLHF | TGTGCCAGCAGCCCCGGACAGCACTATAATTCACCCCTCCACTTT | TRBV11-2 | NA | NA | TRBJ1-6
CASSQGMNTEAFF | TGTGCCAGCAGCCAGGGGATGAACACTGAAGCTTTCTTT | TRBV7-8 | NA | once | TRBJ1-1
CASTLGSSNSPLHF | TGCGCCAGCACTCTAGGCAGTTCCAATTCACCCCTCCACTTT | TRBV5-1 | NA | few | TRBJ1-6
CASSLAGGFSYNEQFF | TGTGCCAGCAGTTTAGCGGGGGGGTTCTCCTACAATGAGCAGTTCTTC | TRBV27 | TRBD2 | NA | TRBJ2-1
CASSRWDRANYGYTF | TGTGCCAGCAGCCGCTGGGACAGGGCTAACTATGGCTACACCTTC | TRBV7-2 | TRBD1 | once | TRBJ1-2
CASSRVLLSIEQYF | TGTGCCAGCAGCCGGGTCCTACTCTCTATCGAGCAGTACTTC | TRBV21-1 | NA | NA | TRBJ2-7
CASRRQGSDTIYF | TGTGCCAGCAGGAGACAGGGTTCAGACACCATATATTTT | TRBV6-1 | TRBD1 | NA | TRBJ1-3
CASSFGWTPYEQYF | TGTGCCAGCAGTTTTGGGTGGACCCCCTACGAGCAGTACTTC | TRBV27 | NA | once | TRBJ2-7
CASSLAQGRGHKNTEAFF | TGTGCCAGCAGCTTGGCTCAGGGCAGGGGGCATAAGAACACTGAAGCTTTCTTT | TRBV5-5 | TRBD1 | NA | TRBJ1-1
CASSLVNGGTGSYEQYF | TGTGCCAGCAGCTTAGTCAACGGGGGGACAGGGTCCTACGAGCAGTACTTC | TRBV7-2 | TRBD1 | NA | TRBJ2-7
CASSPKGGGNQPQHF | TGTGCCAGCAGTCCGAAGGGGGGAGGCAATCAGCCCCAGCATTTT | TRBV2 | NA | NA | TRBJ1-5
CASSQKGAVQPQHF | TGCGCCAGCAGCCAAAAGGGGGCAGTGCAGCCCCAGCATTTT | TRBV4-1 | TRBD1 | few | TRBJ1-5
CASCFGRGGGGNTIYF | TGTGCCAGCTGTTTTGGGAGGGGAGGAGGTGGAAACACCATATATTTT | TRBV6-5 | NA | NA | TRBJ1-3
CASSWERNTEAFF | TGTGCCAGCAGCTGGGAAAGGAACACTGAAGCTTTCTTT | TRBV5-5 | NA | NA | TRBJ1-1
CASSLDPYSSTDTQYF | TGTGCCAGCAGCTTAGATCCTTACTCTAGCACAGATACGCAGTATTTT | TRBV11-2 | NA | NA | TRBJ2-3
CASSLRGGQSSYNEQFF | TGCGCCAGCAGCTTGAGAGGGGGCCAGAGCTCCTACAATGAGCAGTTCTTC | TRBV5-1 | TRBD1 | NA | TRBJ2-1
CAWKQWVTDTQYF | TGTGCCTGGAAGCAGTGGGTCACAGATACGCAGTATTTT | TRBV30 | NA | NA | TRBJ2-3
CASSDPYIDGYTF | TGTGCCAGCAGTGATCCCTATATTGATGGCTACACCTTC | TRBV6-1 | NA | NA | TRBJ1-2
CASSLEGGRSYGYTF | TGCGCCAGCAGCTTGGAGGGGGGAAGGAGCTATGGCTACACCTTT | TRBV5-1 | NA | NA | TRBJ1-2
CASSPRGGEQFF | TGTGCCAGCAGCCCTAGGGGGGGTGAGCAGTTCTTC | TRBV4-2 | NA | NA | TRBJ2-1
CASSPLGGGTDTQYF | TGTGCCAGCAGCCCCCTAGGGGGAGGCACAGATACGCAGTATTTT | TRBV4-2 | NA | NA | TRBJ2-3
CASSLGGGGEYGYTF | TGTGCCAGCAGCCTGGGAGGAGGGGGAGAGTATGGCTACACCTTC | TRBV7-8 | NA | few | TRBJ1-2
CASSFNGVPGELFF | TGTGCCAGCAGCTTTAACGGGGTACCCGGGGAGCTGTTTTTT | TRBV7-6 | NA | NA | TRBJ2-2
CASDGYSNQPQHF | TGTGCCTCTGACGGGTATAGCAATCAGCCCCAGCATTTT | TRBV28 | NA | NA | TRBJ1-5